Described below is a single T cell receptor beta chain sequence and its context. Its antigen is as yet unknown. Treatment in this sample: roughly 10-day PBMC culture with coronavirus spike peptide pools or control peptides (ViraFEST assay). The authors swapped half the medium for fresh IL-2 medium on days 3 and 7. These data come from a study of vaccination and CD4 T cells after COVID-19. V was pared by 0 bases and J by 6 bases, with 9 bases between. CDR3 length: 13 amino acids. Germline V lookup: CDR1 SGHVS, CDR2 FNYEAQ. Sequence data for DNA of cultured CD4+ T cells were generated by the Oncomine TCR Beta short-read assay. TCRdb reanalysed the PCR reads using MiXCR and keeps one entry per CDR3 protein. Of fewer than 20,000 distinct CDR3 sequences detected, under 55% appear once; the ten largest clones hold 4.5% to 5.5%.

This chain joins TRBV7-6 and TRBJ2-7, with D perhaps matching TRBD1 or TRBD2 (5 bases each). Sample: CD4+ T cells from blood, cultured in vitro, taken before SARS-CoV-2 vaccination. The source of this sequence is a human donor who had recovered from COVID-19. CDR3 in amino acids: CASSLAGTREQYF. The CDR3 nucleotides read TGTGCCAGCAGCTTAGCAGGGACCCGCGAGCAGTACTTC.